This T cell receptor beta chain was identified during a study of T cells expressing NK-cell markers. For the study at large: It was sorted CD3+CD56+NKG2C+, CD3+CD56+NKG2C- and CD3+CD56-NKG2C+ T cells that supplied the TCR beta repertoires. Seven HCMV-seropositive donors and one seronegative donor made up the eight sequenced donors.

The CDR3 contains 15 residues. Germline V gene data show CDR1 as GTSNPN and CDR2 as SVGIG (reference sequence). TCRdb reprocessed the 5' RACE reads and stores each CDR3 protein as one record, lacking DNA. Its listing shows a few hundred thousand distinct CDR3 sequences. The study, taken as a whole, reports: There were a few donors in whom these clonotypes also led the CD3+CD56-NKG2C+ fraction. More than five donors showed dominant NKG2C+ clonotypes comprising about 1.0-7.0% of their CD8+ T cells.

Of note for this clonotype: Its antigen is unknown.

The V gene is TRBV30, the J gene TRBJ1-4. Sequencing was done on a sample of blood T cells: a sorted CD56 or NKG2C T cell subset, CD4+ or CD8+ T cells, or bulk PBMC T cells (not recorded which). This clonotype originated in a man aged 18 to 69 in good health. The CDR3 spells CAWSAQYFKNEKLFF. Full variable domain (remainder filled in from reference TRBV30 and TRBJ1-4): SQTIHQWPATLVQPVGSPLSLECTVEGTSNPNLYWYRQAAGRGLQLLFYSVGIGQISSEVPQNLSASRPQDRQFILSSKKLLLSDSGFYLCAWSAQYFKNEKLFFGSGTQLSVL.